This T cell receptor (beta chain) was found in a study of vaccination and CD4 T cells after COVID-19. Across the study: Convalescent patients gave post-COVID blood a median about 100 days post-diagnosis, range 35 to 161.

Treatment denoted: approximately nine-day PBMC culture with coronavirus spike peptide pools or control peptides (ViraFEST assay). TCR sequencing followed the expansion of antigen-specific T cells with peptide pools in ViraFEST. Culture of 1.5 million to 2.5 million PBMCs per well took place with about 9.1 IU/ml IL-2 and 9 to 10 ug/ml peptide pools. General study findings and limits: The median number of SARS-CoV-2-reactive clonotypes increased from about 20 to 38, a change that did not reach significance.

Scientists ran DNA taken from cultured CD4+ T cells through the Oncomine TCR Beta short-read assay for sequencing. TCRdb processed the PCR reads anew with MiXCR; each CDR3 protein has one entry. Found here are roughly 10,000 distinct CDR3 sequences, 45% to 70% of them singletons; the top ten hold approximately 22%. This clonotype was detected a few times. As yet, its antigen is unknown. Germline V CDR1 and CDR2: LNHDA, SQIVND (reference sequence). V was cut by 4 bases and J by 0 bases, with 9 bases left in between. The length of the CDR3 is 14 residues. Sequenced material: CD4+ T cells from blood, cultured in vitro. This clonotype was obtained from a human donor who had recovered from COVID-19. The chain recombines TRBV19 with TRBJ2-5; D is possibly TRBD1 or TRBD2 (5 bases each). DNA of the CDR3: TGTGCCAGTAGTAGGGGACCTTACCAAGAGACCCAGTACTTC. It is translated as CASSRGPYQETQYF.